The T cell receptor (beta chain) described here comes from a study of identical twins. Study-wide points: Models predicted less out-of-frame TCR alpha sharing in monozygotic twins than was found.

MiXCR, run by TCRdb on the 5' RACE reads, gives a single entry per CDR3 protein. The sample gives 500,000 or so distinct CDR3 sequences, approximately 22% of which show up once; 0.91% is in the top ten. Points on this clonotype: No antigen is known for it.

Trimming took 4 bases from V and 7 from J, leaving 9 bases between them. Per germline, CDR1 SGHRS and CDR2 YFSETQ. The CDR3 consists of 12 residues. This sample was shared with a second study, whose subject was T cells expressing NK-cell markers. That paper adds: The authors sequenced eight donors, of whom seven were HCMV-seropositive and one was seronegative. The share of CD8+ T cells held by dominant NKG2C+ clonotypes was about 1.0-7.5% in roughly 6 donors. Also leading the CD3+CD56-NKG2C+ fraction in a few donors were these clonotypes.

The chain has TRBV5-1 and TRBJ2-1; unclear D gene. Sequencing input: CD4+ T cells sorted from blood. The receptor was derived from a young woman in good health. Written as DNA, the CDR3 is TGCGCCAGCAGCGCCGGGCTTAATGAGCAGTTCTTC. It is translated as CASSAGLNEQFF.